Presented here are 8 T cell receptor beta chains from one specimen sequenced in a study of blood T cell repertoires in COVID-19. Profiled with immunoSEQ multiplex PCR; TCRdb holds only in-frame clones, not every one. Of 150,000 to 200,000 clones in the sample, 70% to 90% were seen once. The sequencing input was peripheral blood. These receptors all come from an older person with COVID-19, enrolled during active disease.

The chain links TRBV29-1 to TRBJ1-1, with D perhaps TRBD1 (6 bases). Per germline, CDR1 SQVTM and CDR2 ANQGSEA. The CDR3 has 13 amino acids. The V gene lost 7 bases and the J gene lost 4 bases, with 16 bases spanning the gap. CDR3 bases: TGCAGCGCCTGGCACCCACAGGGCACTGAAGCTTTCTTT. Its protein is CSAWHPQGTEAFF.

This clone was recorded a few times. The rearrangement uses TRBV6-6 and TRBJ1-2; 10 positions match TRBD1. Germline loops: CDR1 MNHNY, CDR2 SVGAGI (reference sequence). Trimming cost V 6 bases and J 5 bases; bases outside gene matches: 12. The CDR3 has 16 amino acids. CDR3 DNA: TGTGCCAGCAGGGGGACAGGGGTCTCTCGGTCGTATGGCTACACCTTC. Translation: CASRGTGVSRSYGYTF.

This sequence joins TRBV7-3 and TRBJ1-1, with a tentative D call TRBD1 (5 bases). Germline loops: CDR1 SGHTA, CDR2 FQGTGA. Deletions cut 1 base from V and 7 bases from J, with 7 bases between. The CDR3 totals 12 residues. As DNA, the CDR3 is TGTGCCAGCAGCTTAATCGGGGGTGAAGCTTTCTTT. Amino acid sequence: CASSLIGGEAFF.

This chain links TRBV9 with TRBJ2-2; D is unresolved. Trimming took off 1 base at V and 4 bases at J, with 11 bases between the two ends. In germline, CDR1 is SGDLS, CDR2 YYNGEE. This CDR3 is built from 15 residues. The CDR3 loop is CASSVSNSRTGELFF. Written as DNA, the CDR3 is TGTGCCAGCAGCGTATCCAATAGCCGCACCGGGGAGCTGTTTTTT.

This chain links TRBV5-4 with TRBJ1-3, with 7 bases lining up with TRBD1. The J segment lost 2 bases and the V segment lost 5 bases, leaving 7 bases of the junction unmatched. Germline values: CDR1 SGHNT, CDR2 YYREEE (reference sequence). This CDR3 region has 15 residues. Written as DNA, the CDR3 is TGTGCCAGCAGACAGGACAGGTCTCCTGGAAACACCATATATTTT. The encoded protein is CASRQDRSPGNTIYF.

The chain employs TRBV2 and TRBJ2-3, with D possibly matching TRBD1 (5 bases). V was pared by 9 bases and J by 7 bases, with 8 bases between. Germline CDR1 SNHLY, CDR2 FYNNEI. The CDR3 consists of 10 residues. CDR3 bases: TGTGCCAGTGGACACCATACGCAGTATTTT. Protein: CASGHHTQYF.

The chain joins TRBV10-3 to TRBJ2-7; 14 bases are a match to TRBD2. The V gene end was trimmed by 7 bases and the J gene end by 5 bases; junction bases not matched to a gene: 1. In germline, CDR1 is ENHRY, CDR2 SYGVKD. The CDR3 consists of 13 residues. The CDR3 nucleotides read TGTGCCATCAAGGGACTAGCGGGAGACGAGCAGTACTTC. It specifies CAIKGLAGDEQYF.

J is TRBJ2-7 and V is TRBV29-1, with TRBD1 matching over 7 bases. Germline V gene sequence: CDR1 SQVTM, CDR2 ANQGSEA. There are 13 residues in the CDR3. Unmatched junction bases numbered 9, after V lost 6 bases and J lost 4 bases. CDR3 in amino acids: CSVSADRVYEQYF. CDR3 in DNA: TGCAGCGTCTCCGCTGACAGGGTTTACGAGCAGTACTTC.